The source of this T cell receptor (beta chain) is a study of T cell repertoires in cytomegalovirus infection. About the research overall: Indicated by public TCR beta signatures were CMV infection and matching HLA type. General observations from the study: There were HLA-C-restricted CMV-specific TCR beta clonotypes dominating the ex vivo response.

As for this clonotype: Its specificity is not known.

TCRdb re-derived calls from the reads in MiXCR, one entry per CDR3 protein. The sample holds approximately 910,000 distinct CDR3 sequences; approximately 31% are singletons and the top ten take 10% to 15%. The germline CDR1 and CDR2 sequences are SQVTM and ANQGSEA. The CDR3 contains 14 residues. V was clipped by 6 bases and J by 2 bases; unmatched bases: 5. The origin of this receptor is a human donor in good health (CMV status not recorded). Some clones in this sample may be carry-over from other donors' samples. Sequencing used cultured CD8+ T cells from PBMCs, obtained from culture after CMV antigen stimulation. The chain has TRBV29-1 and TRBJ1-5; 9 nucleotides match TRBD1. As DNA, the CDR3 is TGCAGCGTCACGACAGGGGGTGGCAATCAGCCCCAGCATTTT. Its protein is CSVTTGGGNQPQHF.